A single sample gave rise to the 30 T cell receptor beta chains below, sequenced in a study of circulating and synovial CD4+ cells in juvenile arthritis (TCRdb year 2014). The library relied on the immunoSEQ multiplex PCR assay. Sourced from immuneACCESS, this table was stored by TCRdb with only in-frame sequences that have V and J called. A share of the clones is absent; for the studies checked, an unresolved V gene accounts for under half, and the remainder has no known explanation. For this sample there are more than 13,000 clones; roughly 83% appear just once. In total, the top ten clones hold less than 4.5% of the sample. The sequencing input was CD4+ T cells from synovial fluid. The receptors stem from a human patient with juvenile idiopathic arthritis. Some clones in this sample may be carry-over from other donors' samples.

This rearrangement joins TRBV18 to TRBJ1-1, with TRBD1 matching over 7 bases. CDR3 size: 14 residues. CDR1 and CDR2 (germline): KGHSH, LQKENI. Trimming took 1 base from V and 3 from J; bases not matched to a gene: 2. The CDR3 nucleotides read TGTGCCAGCTCACCACGCCAGGGGGACACTGAAGCTTTCTTT. It encodes CASSPRQGDTEAFF.

The rearrangement links TRBV18 to TRBJ1-2; D is unresolved. This CDR3 region has 10 residues. Germline V gives CDR1 KGHSH, CDR2 LQKENI. Between the trimmed V and J ends, which lost 8 bases and 2 bases, there was a span of 3 bases. The CDR3 loop reads CASGNYGYTF. The CDR3 coding sequence is TGTGCCAGCGGCAACTATGGCTACACCTTC.

Note on this clone: This CDR3 is also generated by other DNA sequences in the sample. The chain has TRBV6-5 and TRBJ1-6, with TRBD1 matching 7 bases. With 7 bases clipped from V and 7 bases from J, the junction kept 4 bases outside the gene matches. This CDR3 region has 13 residues. CDR1 and CDR2 from the germline V gene are MNHEY and SVGAGI. The chain's CDR3 is CASTGQRNSPLHF. As DNA, the CDR3 is TGTGCCAGCACGGGACAGAGAAATTCACCCCTCCACTTT.

V and J are TRBV20-1 and TRBJ1-2; TRBD1 is a possible D gene (6 bases). CDR1 is DFQATT and CDR2 is SNEGSKA in the germline V gene (reference sequence). The ends were cut back, 5 bases at V and 8 bases at J, with 9 bases in the middle. The CDR3 consists of 10 residues. The CDR3, as DNA: TGCAGTGCTGGGGACAAAGGCTACACCTTC. This encodes CSAGDKGYTF.

A single count supports this clone. V is TRBV5-4 and J is TRBJ2-5, with D perhaps TRBD1 (5 bases). Germline V gene sequence: CDR1 SGHNT, CDR2 YYREEE (reference sequence). V lost 3 bases, J lost 7 bases, and 28 bases lay in between. There are 18 residues in the CDR3. The CDR3 nucleotides are TGTGCCAGCAGCTCATCTGGGGCAGGGAAGAACTGGGAAGGGACCCAGTACTTC. Protein sequence: CASSSSGAGKNWEGTQYF.

This chain joins TRBV27 and TRBJ2-1; D is possibly TRBD2 (5 bases). Between the trimmed V and J ends, which lost 6 bases and 12 bases, there was a span of 9 bases. The germline V gene encodes CDR1 MNHEY and CDR2 SMNVEV (reference sequence). The CDR3 covers 10 residues. The CDR3 nucleotides are TGTGCCAGCAGCCCACGGGGGCAGTTCTTC. It translates to CASSPRGQFF.

This sequence joins TRBV15 and TRBJ1-2, with TRBD1 identical over 8 bases. Per the germline V gene, CDR1 is LNHNV and CDR2 is YYDKDF (reference sequence). CDR3 length equals 17 residues. The J segment lost 0 bases and the V segment lost 3 bases, leaving 9 bases of the junction unmatched. CDR3 region: CATSSPGTGLSNYGYTF. CDR3 DNA sequence: TGTGCCACCAGCAGTCCCGGGACAGGCCTCTCTAACTATGGCTACACCTTC.

The chain recombines TRBV25-1 with TRBJ2-5; 9 nucleotides match TRBD2. CDR1 is MGHDK, CDR2 SYGVNS, per germline. CDR3 length: 15 amino acids. The junction had 7 bases not matched to a gene; V was cut back by 4 bases and J by 4 bases. This CDR3 reads CASSVVSGGPETQYF. In nucleotides, the CDR3 is TGTGCCAGCAGTGTTGTTAGCGGGGGACCAGAGACCCAGTACTTC.

In nucleotides, the CDR3 is TGTGCCTGGAGTGTCGGGCGGGTAGGGGACTACGAGCAGTACTTC. Its protein is CAWSVGRVGDYEQYF. The chain is built from TRBV30 and TRBJ2-5; possibly TRBD1 or TRBD2 for D (5 bases each). The J call is uncertain, as TRBJ2-7 better fits the DNA end. From germline, CDR1 is GTSNPN and CDR2 SVGIG (reference sequence). CDR3 length: 15 residues.

This sequence joins TRBV5-1 and TRBJ2-5, with a weak D call TRBD2 (5 bases). V lost 4 bases and J lost 4, with 11 bases in between. The CDR3 is 13 residues long. Germline V gene data show CDR1 as SGHRS and CDR2 as YFSETQ. In nucleotides, the CDR3 is TGCGCCAGCAGCCAGGCGGGCGGAGAGACCCAGTACTTC. Its protein is CASSQAGGETQYF.

V gene TRBV9 combines with J gene TRBJ2-3; 10 nucleotides align to TRBD2. The CDR3 runs to 16 residues. Germline values: CDR1 SGDLS, CDR2 YYNGEE. J gave up 0 bases and V 4 bases, and 5 bases lay outside the gene matches. The CDR3 DNA is TGTGCCAGCAGCCAGCGGGGGGGCGACAGCACAGATACGCAGTATTTT. Translated: CASSQRGGDSTDTQYF.

The chain links TRBV5-1 to TRBJ1-2, with TRBD1 identical over 7 bases. V lost 4 bases and J lost 5; bases outside the gene matches: 11. There are 15 residues in the CDR3. The germline V gene has CDR1 SGHRS and CDR2 YFSETQ. CDR3 sequence reads: CASSLGWDSLYGYTF. DNA of the CDR3: TGCGCCAGCAGCCTGGGATGGGACAGCCTGTATGGCTACACCTTC.

Note on this clone: It may be a read error: a sequence one base away is much more abundant. Other DNA sequences in the same sample also yield this CDR3. The V call is TRBV7-7, the J call TRBJ2-2, with a tentative D call TRBD2 (6 bases). The germline CDR1 and CDR2 sequences are SSHAT and FNYEAQ (reference sequence). The CDR3 sequence is 16 residues long. CDR3 sequence: CASSAGLAANTGELFF. CDR3 nucleotides: TGTGCTAGCAGCGCCGGCTTAGCGGCGAACACCGGGGAGCTGTTCTTT.

The V and J genes are TRBV9 and TRBJ1-5, with D possibly matching TRBD1 (5 bases). V lost 4 bases to trimming and J lost 5 bases, with 16 bases between them. The CDR3 is 15 amino acids. Germline CDR1 reads SGDLS; CDR2 reads YYNGEE. The CDR3 coding sequence is TGTGCCAGCAGCACAAGTCCAGGGTACGATCAGCCCCAGCATTTT. Translation: CASSTSPGYDQPQHF. The variable domain in full, completed from reference TRBV9 and TRBJ1-5, reads DSGVTQTPKHLITATGQRVTLRCSPRSGDLSVYWYQQSLDQGLQFLIQYYNGEERAKGNILERFSAQQFPDLHSELNLSSLELGDSALYFCASSTSPGYDQPQHFGDGTRLSIL.

The rearrangement links TRBV5-1 to TRBJ1-1, with 9 bases that match TRBD1. The CDR3 is 17 amino acids. Trimming at V came to 0 bases and at J to 5 bases, leaving 11 bases not matched to a gene. Germline assignment: CDR1 SGHRS and CDR2 YFSETQ. The CDR3 reads CASSLAPGQGRGTEAFF. For the CDR3, the DNA is TGCGCCAGCAGCTTGGCGCCCGGACAGGGGAGAGGAACTGAAGCTTTCTTT.

This clone came up a few times. The CDR3 DNA reads as TGTGCCAGCAGCGTAGAGTCAGGGGGCAGATACGAGCAGTACTTC. Translated: CASSVESGGRYEQYF. The chain recombines TRBV9 with TRBJ2-7; 8 positions agree with TRBD1. V gave up 0 bases and J gave up 4 bases; unmatched junction bases: 6. This CDR3 region has 15 residues. CDR1 is SGDLS, CDR2 YYNGEE, per germline.

This chain joins TRBV19 and TRBJ1-1; TRBD1 matches 8 bases. J was trimmed by 4 bases and V by 4 bases; bases with no gene match: 8. This CDR3 contains 15 residues. Germline V CDR1 and CDR2: LNHDA, SQIVND (reference sequence). The CDR3 coding sequence is TGTGCCAGTAGTACTGTAACAGGGGGAGGCACTGAAGCTTTCTTT. Protein: CASSTVTGGGTEAFF.

The chain carries TRBV15 and TRBJ2-7; 7 nucleotides match TRBD2. The germline V gene has CDR1 LNHNV and CDR2 YYDKDF (reference sequence). The CDR3 length is 15 residues. The V and J ends lost 0 bases and 3 bases, in that order; junction bases with no gene match: 5. CDR3 nucleotides: TGTGCCACCAGCAGAGAGTCCCGGGGGGACTACGAGCAGTACTTC. Amino acids: CATSRESRGDYEQYF.

The rearrangement links TRBV10-1 to TRBJ2-3; a weak D match, TRBD2 (7 bases). The CDR3 covers 14 residues. Trimming pared 8 bases from V and 5 bases from J, leaving 17 bases between. Germline V gene lookup returns CDR1 WNHNN and CDR2 SYGVQD (reference sequence). The CDR3 bases are TGCGCCAGCGCGCATAACAGGGAGGGAGATACGCAGTATTTT. Amino acid sequence: CASAHNREGDTQYF.

Notes on this clone: The sample has other DNA sequences that encode this CDR3 too. The genes are TRBV7-8 and TRBJ1-6, with 8 bases matching TRBD1. The germline gives CDR1 SGHVS, CDR2 FQNEAQ. Trimming cost V 3 bases and J 7 bases; bases outside gene matches: 5. The CDR3 spans 15 residues. The CDR3 sequence is CASSLTGDPNSPLHF. CDR3 DNA sequence: TGTGCCAGCAGCTTGACAGGGGACCCGAATTCACCCCTCCACTTT. Complete variable domain (other parts from reference TRBV7-8 and TRBJ1-6): GAGVSQSPRYKVAKRGQDVALRCDPISGHVSLFWYQQALGQGPEFLTYFQNEAQLDKSGLPSDRFFAERPEGSVSTLKIQRTQQEDSAVYLCASSLTGDPNSPLHFGNGTRLTVT.

The rearrangement links TRBV2 to TRBJ2-7; TRBD2 aligns across 11 bases. Germline CDR1 and CDR2: SNHLY and FYNNEI. The CDR3 spans 15 residues. Trimming removed 4 bases from V and 2 bases from J; junction bases left unmatched: 4. CDR3 loop: CASSGGLAVTYEQYF. The CDR3 region has the DNA TGTGCCAGCAGTGGGGGACTAGCGGTAACCTACGAGCAGTACTTC. Full variable domain (missing parts from reference TRBV2 and TRBJ2-7): EPEVTQTPSHQVTQMGQEVILRCVPISNHLYFYWYRQILGQKVEFLVSFYNNEISEKSEIFDDQFSVERPDGSNFTLKIRSTKLEDSAMYFCASSGGLAVTYEQYFGPGTRLTVT.

This clone was recorded once. The gene calls are TRBV27 and TRBJ2-3, with D unclear. Germline CDR1 is MNHEY and CDR2 is SMNVEV (reference sequence). The ends were cut back, 6 bases at V and 2 bases at J, with 9 bases in the middle. CDR3 length: 13 amino acids. CDR3 residues: CASRLTNTDTQYF. CDR3 coding DNA: TGTGCCAGCAGACTAACAAACACAGATACGCAGTATTTT.

V gene TRBV27 combines with J gene TRBJ2-1, with no clear D. CDR1 MNHEY and CDR2 SMNVEV come from the germline V gene (reference sequence). CDR3 length: 14 residues. V was clipped by 3 bases and J by 9 bases, with 15 bases between them. The chain's CDR3 is CASSFRTARREQFF. The CDR3 DNA sequence: TGTGCCAGCAGTTTCAGAACCGCTAGGCGTGAGCAGTTCTTC.

The chain couples TRBV6-5 to TRBJ1-5; a possible D gene is TRBD1 (6 bases). The CDR3 length is 14 residues. V lost 5 bases and J 3 bases, leaving 11 bases between the germline ends. CDR1 is MNHEY and CDR2 is SVGAGI in the germline V gene. In DNA, the CDR3 is TGTGCCAGCAGTCGACAGGCCTACAATCAGCCCCAGCATTTT. Its translation: CASSRQAYNQPQHF.

The V gene is TRBV5-4, the J gene TRBJ2-3, with 9 bases lining up with TRBD2. V shed 4 bases and J 3 bases; nucleotides not matched to a gene: 9. CDR1 is SGHNT and CDR2 is YYREEE in the germline V gene (reference sequence). The CDR3 is 16 residues long. The CDR3 sequence is CASSDVAGDATDTQYF. Written as DNA, the CDR3 is TGTGCCAGCAGCGATGTAGCGGGAGACGCGACAGATACGCAGTATTTT. Looking up the rest from reference TRBV5-4 and TRBJ2-3 gives the full variable domain: ETGVTQSPTHLIKTRGQQVTLRCSSQSGHNTVSWYQQALGQGPQFIFQYYREEENGRGNFPPRFSGLQFPNYSSELNVNALELDDSALYLCASSDVAGDATDTQYFGPGTRLTVL.

The V and J genes are TRBV6-6 and TRBJ2-7; no definite D call. The germline V and J ends were trimmed by 6 bases and 5 bases, with 14 bases remaining between them. The CDR3 has 13 amino acids. Germline V CDR1 and CDR2: MNHNY, SVGAGI (reference sequence). In nucleotides, the CDR3 is TGTGCCAGCAGCTATCAAGAGCCCAACGAGCAGTACTTC. Amino acids: CASSYQEPNEQYF.

J is TRBJ2-2 and V is TRBV5-1; TRBD1 matches 11 bases. Looked up from germline, CDR1 is SGHRS and CDR2 is YFSETQ. After removal of 4 bases from V and 3 bases from J, the junction contained 5 bases not matched to a gene. This CDR3 spans 16 amino acids. CDR3 coding DNA: TGCGCCAGCAGCCCGGACAGGGGGCCGGACACCGGGGAGCTGTTTTTT. This codes for CASSPDRGPDTGELFF.

This clone has only one observation. The J gene is TRBJ2-4, the V gene TRBV19, with 9 nucleotides matching TRBD1. This CDR3 comprises 15 residues. Trimming took 6 bases from V and 1 from J; bases not matched to a gene: 4. Germline CDR1 LNHDA, CDR2 SQIVND (reference sequence). As DNA, the CDR3 is TGTGCCAGTAGGAAACAGGGGGCTGCCAAAAACATTCAGTACTTC. It is translated as CASRKQGAAKNIQYF.

This chain joins TRBV30 and TRBJ1-2; D may be TRBD1 (5 bases). Looked up from germline, CDR1 is GTSNPN and CDR2 is SVGIG (reference sequence). Trimming stripped 2 bases from V and 2 bases from J, with 21 bases between. The CDR3 is 17 amino acids. The CDR3 loop is CAWSSLGGGRDNYGYTF. CDR3 coding DNA: TGTGCCTGGAGTTCCCTTGGTGGCGGGAGGGACAACTATGGCTACACCTTC.

The genes are TRBV6-5 and TRBJ2-2; weak D call: TRBD2 (6 bases). The CDR3 length is 15 residues. Per the germline V gene, CDR1 is MNHEY and CDR2 is SVGAGI. V was shortened by 5 bases and J by 5 bases, with 15 bases between the two germline ends. CDR3 DNA: TGTGCCAGCAGTCCGACTCGTGGAGGGACCGGGGAGCTGTTTTTT. Translation gives CASSPTRGGTGELFF.